The next 5 T cell receptor beta chains were all read from a single sample in a study of identical twins. TCRdb used MiXCR to reprocess the 5' RACE reads, holding one entry per CDR3 protein. The sample holds a few hundred thousand distinct CDR3 sequences, approximately 24% seen once. Another study also made use of these data, one on T cells expressing NK-cell markers.

The material sequenced was CD4+ T cells sorted from blood. These TCRs come from a woman aged 18-29 years in good health.

The chain is built from TRBV9 and TRBJ2-7; perhaps D is TRBD1 or TRBD2 (5 bases each). The V end was cut by 3 bases, the J end by 5 bases, with 21 bases between. The germline V gene has CDR1 SGDLS and CDR2 YYNGEE. The CDR3 spans 16 residues. Here the CDR3 DNA reads TGTGCCAGCAGCGCCGACAGCGGAAAAATGGGGGACGAGCAGTACTTC. Amino acids: CASSADSGKMGDEQYF.

The V gene is TRBV20-1, the J gene TRBJ2-3; 11 positions match TRBD2. The CDR3 is 14 residues long. The V segment lost 3 bases and the J segment 4 bases; nucleotides outside the gene matches: 3. In germline, CDR1 is DFQATT, CDR2 SNEGSKA (reference sequence). The CDR3 region is CSASLAGGADTQYF. CDR3 DNA sequence: TGCAGTGCTAGTCTAGCGGGGGGAGCAGATACGCAGTATTTT.

The genes are TRBV20-1 and TRBJ2-1; the match to TRBD1 covers 10 bases. Germline V gene sequence: CDR1 DFQATT, CDR2 SNEGSKA (reference sequence). The CDR3 runs to 14 residues. V lost 4 bases to trimming and J lost 8 bases; unmatched junction nucleotides: 8. This CDR3 reads CSAMDRGKSDEQFF. The DNA for the CDR3 is TGCAGTGCTATGGACAGGGGGAAGTCCGATGAGCAGTTCTTC.

The chain links TRBV12-3 or TRBV12-4 to TRBJ2-2, with D perhaps being TRBD1 or TRBD2 (6 bases each). V was clipped by 4 bases and J by 2 bases, with 11 bases between them. The CDR3 is 15 residues long. The CDR3 reads CASSSRGRNTGELFF. CDR3 sequence (DNA): TGTGCCAGCAGTTCTCGGGGGCGAAACACCGGGGAGCTGTTTTTT.

The chain uses TRBV2 and TRBJ1-1; a weak D match, TRBD1 (5 bases). Per germline, CDR1 SNHLY and CDR2 FYNNEI. V gave up 7 bases and J gave up 5 bases, with 11 bases separating them. There are 12 residues in the CDR3. Here the CDR3 reads CASNPGRTEAFF. The CDR3 DNA is TGTGCCAGCAACCCAGGGAGGACTGAAGCTTTCTTT.